The next 24 T cell receptor beta chains were all read from a single sample in a study of T cells after yellow fever vaccination. TCRdb reprocessed the 5' RACE reads with MiXCR, giving one entry per CDR3 protein. The table lists 300,000 or so distinct CDR3 sequences, about 6.9% of them singletons. The sample here was PBMCs, taken more than 35 days after the first yellow fever vaccination. These receptors originate from a man between 18 and 29 years old who received the YFV17D yellow fever vaccine.

This clonotype was counted ten times or more. V usage is TRBV10-3 and J usage is TRBJ2-5, with D tentatively TRBD1 (6 bases). Germline V lookup: CDR1 ENHRY, CDR2 SYGVKD. This CDR3 has 13 residues. Trimming shortened V by 4 bases and J by 4 bases, and 10 bases separated the two germline ends. The CDR3 here is CAISVNRVETQYF. The CDR3 nucleotides read TGTGCCATCAGTGTAAACAGGGTAGAGACCCAGTACTTC.

The chain joins TRBV6-1 to TRBJ1-6; the D gene is possibly TRBD1 (5 bases). Trimming stripped 8 bases from V and 10 bases from J, with 21 bases between. CDR1 is MNHNS, CDR2 SASEGT, per germline. This CDR3 contains 15 residues. This chain's CDR3 is CASRGDSSGSSPLHF. CDR3 DNA: TGTGCCAGCCGGGGAGACAGCTCTGGGTCCTCACCCCTCCACTTT.

This clonotype occurred many times. The chain has TRBV6-6 and TRBJ2-5; weak D call: TRBD2 (6 bases). V was clipped by 3 bases and J by 4 bases, with 9 bases between them. Germline CDR1 is MNHNY and CDR2 is SVGAGI (reference sequence). CDR3 size: 13 residues. CDR3 amino acids: CASSYSSGETQYF. Written as DNA, the CDR3 is TGTGCCAGCAGTTATAGTAGCGGAGAGACCCAGTACTTC.

The sample holds many counts of this clonotype. The genes are TRBV7-3 and TRBJ2-1, with 11 bases fitting TRBD2. This CDR3 has 15 amino acids. V dropped 5 bases and J dropped 3; count of bases not matched to a gene: 3. CDR1 is SGHTA and CDR2 is FQGTGA in the germline V gene. The CDR3 spells CASSRTSGGYNEQFF. CDR3 DNA: TGTGCCAGCAGCCGTACTAGCGGGGGCTACAATGAGCAGTTCTTC.

This clonotype was seen only once. DNA of the CDR3: TGCAGTGCTAGAGGGGGTCTTGAGCCCCAGCATTTT. Amino acids: CSARGGLEPQHF. The gene calls are TRBV20-1 and TRBJ1-5; D remains unclear. The germline V and J ends were trimmed by 1 base and 8 bases, with 9 bases remaining between them. This CDR3 is built from 12 residues. Per germline, CDR1 DFQATT and CDR2 SNEGSKA (reference sequence).

The rearrangement joins TRBV12-3 or TRBV12-4 to TRBJ2-7; D is possibly TRBD1 (6 bases). Deletions cut 3 bases from V and 7 bases from J, with 13 bases between. The CDR3 loop spans 13 amino acids. The CDR3 spells CASSFTGYREQYF. The CDR3 bases are TGTGCCAGCAGTTTTACAGGGTACAGAGAGCAGTACTTC.

The V and J genes are TRBV5-1 and TRBJ1-2, with TRBD1 as a possible D gene (5 bases). This CDR3 has 15 amino acids. V was clipped by 3 bases and J by 5 bases, with 17 bases between them. Per germline, CDR1 SGHRS and CDR2 YFSETQ. The CDR3 is CASSSGAGTSYGYTF. Written as DNA, the CDR3 is TGCGCCAGCAGCTCCGGAGCCGGGACCTCGTATGGCTACACCTTC.

This clonotype appeared many times. The CDR3 DNA is TGTGCCAGCAGCTTCGGGGGTAGCTCCTACGAGCAGTACGTC. Encoded protein: CASSFGGSSYEQYV. The J gene is TRBJ2-7, the V gene TRBV7-9, with TRBD2 as a possible D gene (6 bases). The V gene's germline CDR1 is SEHNR and CDR2 FQNEAQ (reference sequence). Trimming took off 3 bases at V and 0 bases at J, with 9 bases between the two ends. The CDR3 loop spans 14 amino acids.

Here the CDR3 reads CASSLDTARIISYNEQFF. The CDR3 DNA reads TGTGCCAGCAGTTTAGACACGGCCAGAATAATCTCCTACAATGAGCAGTTCTTC. The chain carries TRBV12-3 or TRBV12-4 and TRBJ2-1, with D uncertain. Trimming left V 1 base short and J 0 bases short, with 16 bases between. The CDR3 has 18 residues.

The chain has TRBV11-2 and TRBJ2-2; D unclear. The CDR3 is 14 residues long. V was clipped by 3 bases and J by 6 bases, with 11 bases between them. Germline CDR1 and CDR2: SGHAT and FQNNGV. CDR3 DNA: TGTGCCAGCAGCTTTACCGCCGTCCCCGGGGAGCTGTTTTTT. This sequence encodes CASSFTAVPGELFF.

This clonotype was observed a few times. V and J are TRBV18 and TRBJ1-4; no definite D call. V was pared by 2 bases and J by 10 bases, with 8 bases between. This CDR3 comprises 12 residues. Germline V gene data show CDR1 as KGHSH and CDR2 as LQKENI. The CDR3 loop reads CASSPLAGKLFF. CDR3 nucleotides: TGTGCCAGCTCACCATTGGCGGGAAAACTGTTTTTT.

The chain joins TRBV4-1 to TRBJ2-1, with 7 bases lining up with TRBD1. V was pared by 4 bases and J by 6 bases, with 6 bases of the junction left unmatched. This CDR3 has 14 residues. Germline loops: CDR1 MGHRA, CDR2 YSYEKL. CDR3 in DNA: TGCGCCAGCAGCCGACAGGGTGGCATCAATGAGCAGTTCTTC. This codes for CASSRQGGINEQFF.

This clonotype was detected only a few times. The chain recombines TRBV7-2 with TRBJ1-6; D is undetermined. Germline V gives CDR1 SGHTA, CDR2 FQGNSA. This CDR3 comprises 14 residues. V was trimmed by 3 bases and J by 10 bases, leaving 13 bases between them. CDR3 coding DNA: TGTGCCAGCAGCTTCGTTCACTTGGACTCACCCCTCCACTTT. Residues: CASSFVHLDSPLHF.

This clonotype was recorded at least ten times. This chain uses TRBV6-2 or TRBV6-3 with TRBJ2-7; TRBD2 matches at 14 bases. The CDR3 extends over 17 amino acids. Germline V gives CDR1 MNHEY, CDR2 SVGEGT. Trimming removed 6 bases from V and 4 bases from J; junction bases left unmatched: 11. CDR3: CASSYGLAGGRSYEQYV. The CDR3 DNA sequence: TGTGCCAGCAGCTACGGACTAGCGGGGGGCCGGAGTTACGAGCAGTACGTC.

This clonotype was counted many times. This chain joins TRBV3-1 and TRBJ2-5; D is unresolved. The CDR3 is 12 residues long. Trimming took 1 base from V and 5 from J, leaving 5 bases between them. CDR1 LGHDT and CDR2 YNNKEL come from the germline V gene (reference sequence). The CDR3 region has the DNA TGTGCCAGCAGCCAAGGCCCGGAGACCCAGTACTTC. Encoded protein: CASSQGPETQYF.

The chain recombines TRBV5-4 with TRBJ2-3; TRBD2 matches at 9 bases. Germline V gene lookup returns CDR1 SGHNT and CDR2 YYREEE (reference sequence). The CDR3 covers 15 residues. J was trimmed by 5 bases and V by 0 bases; bases with no gene match: 4. The CDR3 region is CASSLGLADRDTQYF. The CDR3 nucleotides read TGTGCCAGCAGCTTGGGACTAGCGGACAGAGATACGCAGTATTTT.

This clonotype was found a few times. The J gene is TRBJ1-5, the V gene TRBV6-1, with 8 bases that match TRBD1. The CDR3 totals 16 residues. V lost 6 bases, J lost 1 base, and 8 bases stayed unmatched. The germline V gene has CDR1 MNHNS and CDR2 SASEGT. CDR3 bases: TGTGCCAGCAGAACTACAGGGGGGGCAAGCAATCAGCCCCAGCATTTT. The encoded protein is CASRTTGGASNQPQHF.

This clonotype came up a few times. This rearrangement joins TRBV7-9 to TRBJ2-6; 9 nucleotides match TRBD2. Germline CDR1 is SEHNR and CDR2 is FQNEAQ (reference sequence). CDR3 size: 17 residues. With V trimmed by 5 bases and J by 0 bases, 5 bases remained unmatched. Written as DNA, the CDR3 is TGTGCCAGCAGCGCACTAGCGGGCCGCTCTGGGGCCAACGTCCTGACTTTC. Translation: CASSALAGRSGANVLTF.

The chain is built from TRBV6-1 and TRBJ1-3, with D perhaps matching TRBD1 (5 bases). The CDR3 has 15 amino acids. V lost 8 bases, J lost 0 bases, and 14 bases lay in between. Germline V gene sequence: CDR1 MNHNS, CDR2 SASEGT. This chain's CDR3 is CASLMGDSSGNTIYF. The CDR3 nucleotides read TGTGCCAGCCTAATGGGAGACAGCTCTGGAAACACCATATATTTT.

This clonotype was observed many times. The V and J genes are TRBV12-3 or TRBV12-4 and TRBJ2-7; weak D call: TRBD2 (5 bases). This CDR3 is 13 amino acids long. Trimming removed 6 bases from V and 6 bases from J, with 15 bases in between. The CDR3 region has the DNA TGTGCCAGCAGCCCCACCGGAGGAGGCGAGCAGTACTTC. Residues: CASSPTGGGEQYF.

This clonotype showed up just a few times. The genes are TRBV3-1 and TRBJ2-1; TRBD2 matches at 11 bases. Trimming at V came to 3 bases and at J to 4 bases, leaving 8 bases not matched to a gene. The CDR3 extends over 17 amino acids. The V gene's germline CDR1 is LGHDT and CDR2 YNNKEL (reference sequence). The CDR3 DNA is TGTGCCAGCAGCCATCGACTAGCGGGGAATGGTTACAATGAGCAGTTCTTC. It is translated as CASSHRLAGNGYNEQFF.

This clonotype occurred many times. The rearrangement links TRBV5-1 to TRBJ2-1; 10 nucleotides align to TRBD2. Germline CDR1 SGHRS, CDR2 YFSETQ. The trim removed 3 bases at V and 2 bases at J, leaving 5 bases unmatched. CDR3 length: 16 amino acids. CDR3 sequence: CASSSPSGGPYNEQFF. CDR3 nucleotide sequence: TGCGCCAGCAGCTCTCCTAGCGGGGGACCCTACAATGAGCAGTTCTTC. Looking up the rest from reference TRBV5-1 and TRBJ2-1 gives the full variable domain: KAGVTQTPRYLIKTRGQQVTLSCSPISGHRSVSWYQQTPGQGLQFLFEYFSETQRNKGNFPGRFSGRQFSNSRSEMNVSTLELGDSALYLCASSSPSGGPYNEQFFGPGTRLTVL.

This clonotype was found a few times. CDR3: CASSIGHSRASYEQYF. DNA for the CDR3: TGTGCCAGTAGTATTGGTCATTCAAGGGCCTCCTACGAGCAGTACTTC. The V gene is TRBV19, the J gene TRBJ2-7; D is unclear. The CDR3 is 16 amino acids. Between the trimmed V and J ends, which lost 3 bases and 0 bases, there was a span of 15 bases. Germline values: CDR1 LNHDA, CDR2 SQIVND (reference sequence).

This clonotype was detected only once. At one boundary the junction diverges from the germline segment, which might be a read error. The CDR3 DNA reads as TGCAGCGTTGATAAAGGGACAGCTCATTCTAACTATAGCTACACCTTC. It yields the protein CSVDKGTAHSNYSYTF. The J gene is TRBJ1-2, the V gene TRBV29-1; TRBD1 matches 7 bases. This CDR3 comprises 16 residues. Per the germline V gene, CDR1 is SQVTM and CDR2 is ANQGSEA.